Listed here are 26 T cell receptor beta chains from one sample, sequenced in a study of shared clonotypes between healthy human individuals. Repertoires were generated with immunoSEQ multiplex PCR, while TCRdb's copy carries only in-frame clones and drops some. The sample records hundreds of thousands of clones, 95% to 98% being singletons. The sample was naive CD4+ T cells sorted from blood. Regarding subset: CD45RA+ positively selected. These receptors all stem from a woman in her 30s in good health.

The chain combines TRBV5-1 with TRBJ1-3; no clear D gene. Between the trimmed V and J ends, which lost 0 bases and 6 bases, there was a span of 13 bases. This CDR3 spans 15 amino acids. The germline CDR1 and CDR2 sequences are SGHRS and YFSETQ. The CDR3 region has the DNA TGCGCCAGCAGCTTGGGGCAACCGGAGGTAAACACCATATATTTT. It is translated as CASSLGQPEVNTIYF.

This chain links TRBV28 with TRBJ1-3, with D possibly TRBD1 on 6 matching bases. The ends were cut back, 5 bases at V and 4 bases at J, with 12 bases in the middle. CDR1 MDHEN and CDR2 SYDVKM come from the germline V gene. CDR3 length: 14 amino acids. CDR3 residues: CASSQQGYGNTIYF. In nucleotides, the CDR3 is TGTGCCAGCAGTCAACAGGGTTACGGAAACACCATATATTTT.

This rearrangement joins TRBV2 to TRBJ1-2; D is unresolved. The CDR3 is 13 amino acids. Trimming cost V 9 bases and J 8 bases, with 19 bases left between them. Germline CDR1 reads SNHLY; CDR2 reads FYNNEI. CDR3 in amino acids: CARTPALTRGYTF. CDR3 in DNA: TGTGCCAGAACCCCGGCTCTCACGCGAGGCTACACCTTC.

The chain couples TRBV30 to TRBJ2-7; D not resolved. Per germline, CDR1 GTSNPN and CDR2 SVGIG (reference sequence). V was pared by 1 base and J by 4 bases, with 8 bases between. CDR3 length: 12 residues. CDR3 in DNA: TGTGCCTGGAGTGACTTGACTTACGAGCAGTACTTC. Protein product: CAWSDLTYEQYF.

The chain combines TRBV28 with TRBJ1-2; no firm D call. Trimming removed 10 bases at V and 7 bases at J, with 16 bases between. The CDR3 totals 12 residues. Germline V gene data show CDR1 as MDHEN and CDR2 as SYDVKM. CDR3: CATTVRTSGYTF. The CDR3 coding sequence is TGTGCCACGACGGTCCGGACGTCTGGCTACACCTTC.

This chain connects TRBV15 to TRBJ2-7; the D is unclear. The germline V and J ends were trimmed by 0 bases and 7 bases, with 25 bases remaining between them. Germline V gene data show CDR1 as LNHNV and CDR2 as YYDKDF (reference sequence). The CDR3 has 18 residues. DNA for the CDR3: TGTGCCACCAGCAGAGATTTGGGTGGACCGGTCACTTCGGTAGAGCAGTACTTC. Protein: CATSRDLGGPVTSVEQYF. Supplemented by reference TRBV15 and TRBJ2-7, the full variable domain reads DAMVIQNPRYQVTQFGKPVTLSCSQTLNHNVMYWYQQKSSQAPKLLFHYYDKDFNNEADTPDNFQSRRPNTSFCFLDIRSPGLGDTAMYLCATSRDLGGPVTSVEQYFGPGTRLTVT.

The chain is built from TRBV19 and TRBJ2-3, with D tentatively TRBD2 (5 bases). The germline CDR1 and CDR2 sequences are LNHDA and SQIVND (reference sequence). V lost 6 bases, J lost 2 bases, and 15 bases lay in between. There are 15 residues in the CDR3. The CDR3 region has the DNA TGTGCCAGTAGCCCCGGGGTGGGGAACACAGATACGCAGTATTTT. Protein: CASSPGVGNTDTQYF. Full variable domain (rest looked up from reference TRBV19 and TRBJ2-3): DGGITQSPKYLFRKEGQNVTLSCEQNLNHDAMYWYRQDPGQGLRLIYYSQIVNDFQKGDIAEGYSVSREKKESFPLTVTSAQKNPTAFYLCASSPGVGNTDTQYFGPGTRLTVL.

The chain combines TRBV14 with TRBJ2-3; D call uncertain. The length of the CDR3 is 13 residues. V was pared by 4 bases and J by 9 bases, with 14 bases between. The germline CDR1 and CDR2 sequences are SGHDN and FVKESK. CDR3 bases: TGTGCCAGCAGCCTCATGAGCGATACAACGCAGTATTTT. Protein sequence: CASSLMSDTTQYF.

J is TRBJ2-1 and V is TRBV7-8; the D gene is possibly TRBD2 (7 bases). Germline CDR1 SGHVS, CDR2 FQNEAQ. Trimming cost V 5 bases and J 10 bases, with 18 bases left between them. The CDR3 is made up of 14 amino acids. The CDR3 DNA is TGTGCCAGCAGCCCTTGGGAACCGGGGGGCGAGCAGTTCTTC. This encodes CASSPWEPGGEQFF.

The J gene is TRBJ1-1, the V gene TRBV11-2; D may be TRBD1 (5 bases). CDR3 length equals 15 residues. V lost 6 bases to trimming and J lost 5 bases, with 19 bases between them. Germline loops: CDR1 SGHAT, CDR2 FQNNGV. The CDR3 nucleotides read TGTGCCAGCAGGCCCTATGAGGGGCCGAGGACTGAAGCTTTCTTT. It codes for CASRPYEGPRTEAFF.

In DNA, the CDR3 is TGTGCCAGTACCCCCGGCTCCCTTAGGACAGATACGCAGTATTTT. Translated, it gives CASTPGSLRTDTQYF. The rearrangement joins TRBV9 to TRBJ2-3, with no clear D. CDR3 length equals 15 residues. CDR1 is SGDLS, CDR2 YYNGEE, per germline. The V gene lost 8 bases and the J gene lost 3 bases, with 19 bases spanning the gap.

The CDR3 bases are TGTGCCAGCAGGGGGGACAGGGGATACTATGGCTACACCTTC. This codes for CASRGDRGYYGYTF. The chain combines TRBV27 with TRBJ1-2, with TRBD1 matching 10 bases. The germline V gene encodes CDR1 MNHEY and CDR2 SMNVEV (reference sequence). The ends lost 6 bases at V and 3 bases at J; junction bases unmatched: 4. This CDR3 is 14 amino acids long.

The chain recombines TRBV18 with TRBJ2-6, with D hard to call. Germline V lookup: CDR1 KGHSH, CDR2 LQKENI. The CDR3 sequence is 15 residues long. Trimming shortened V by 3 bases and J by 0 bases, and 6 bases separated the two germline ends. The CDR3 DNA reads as TGTGCCAGCTCACCCATGAACTCTGGGGCCAACGTCCTGACTTTC. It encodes CASSPMNSGANVLTF.

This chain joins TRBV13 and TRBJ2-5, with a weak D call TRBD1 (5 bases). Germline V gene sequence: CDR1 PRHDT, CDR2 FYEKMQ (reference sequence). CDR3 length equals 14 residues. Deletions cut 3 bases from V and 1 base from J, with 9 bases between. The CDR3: CASSLFQGQETQYF. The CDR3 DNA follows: TGTGCCAGCAGCTTGTTCCAGGGCCAAGAGACCCAGTACTTC.

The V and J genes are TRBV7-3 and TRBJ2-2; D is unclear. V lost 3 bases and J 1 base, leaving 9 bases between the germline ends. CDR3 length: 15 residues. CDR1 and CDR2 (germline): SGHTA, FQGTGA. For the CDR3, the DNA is TGTGCCAGCAGCTTTGGTTCGGTGAACACCGGGGAGCTGTTTTTT. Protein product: CASSFGSVNTGELFF.

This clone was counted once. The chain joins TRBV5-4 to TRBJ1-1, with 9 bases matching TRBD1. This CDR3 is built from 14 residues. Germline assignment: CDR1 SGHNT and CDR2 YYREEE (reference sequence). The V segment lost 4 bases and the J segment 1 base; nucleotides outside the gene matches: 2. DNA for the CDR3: TGTGCCAGCAGCGGGGGACAGGGGAACACTGAAGCTTTCTTT. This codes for CASSGGQGNTEAFF.

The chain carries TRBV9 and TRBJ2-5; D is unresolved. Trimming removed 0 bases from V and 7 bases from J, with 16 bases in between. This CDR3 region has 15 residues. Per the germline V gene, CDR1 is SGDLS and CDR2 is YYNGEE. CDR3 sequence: CASSVATLDSGTQYF. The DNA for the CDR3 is TGTGCCAGCAGCGTAGCTACTTTAGACTCCGGGACCCAGTACTTC.

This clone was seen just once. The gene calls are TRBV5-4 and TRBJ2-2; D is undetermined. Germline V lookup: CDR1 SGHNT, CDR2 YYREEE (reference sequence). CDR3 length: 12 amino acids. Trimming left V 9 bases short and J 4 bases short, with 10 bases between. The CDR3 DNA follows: TGTGCCACCCCCCGAACCACCGGGGAGCTGTTTTTT. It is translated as CATPRTTGELFF.

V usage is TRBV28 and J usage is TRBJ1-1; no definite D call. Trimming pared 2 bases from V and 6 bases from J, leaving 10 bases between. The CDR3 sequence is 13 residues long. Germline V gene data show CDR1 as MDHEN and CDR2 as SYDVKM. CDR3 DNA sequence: TGTGCCAGCAGTTTAGACGTGCCTCCTGAAGCTTTCTTT. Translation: CASSLDVPPEAFF.

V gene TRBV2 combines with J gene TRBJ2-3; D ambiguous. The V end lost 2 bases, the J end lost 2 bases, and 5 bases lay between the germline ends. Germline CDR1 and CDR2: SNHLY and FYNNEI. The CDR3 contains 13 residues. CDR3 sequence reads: CASSEQTTDTQYF. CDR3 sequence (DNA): TGTGCCAGCAGTGAACAGACCACAGATACGCAGTATTTT.

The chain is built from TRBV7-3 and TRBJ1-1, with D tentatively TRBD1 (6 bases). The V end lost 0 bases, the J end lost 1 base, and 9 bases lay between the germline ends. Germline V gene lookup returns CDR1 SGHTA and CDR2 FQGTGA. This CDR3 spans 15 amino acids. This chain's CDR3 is CASSLTRDKNTEAFF. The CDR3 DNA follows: TGTGCCAGCAGCTTAACCCGGGACAAGAACACTGAAGCTTTCTTT.

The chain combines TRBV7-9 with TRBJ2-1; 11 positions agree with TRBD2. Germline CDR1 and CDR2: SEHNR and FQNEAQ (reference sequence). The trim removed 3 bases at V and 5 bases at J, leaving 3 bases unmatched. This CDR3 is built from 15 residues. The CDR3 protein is CASSLETSGNNEQFF. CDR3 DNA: TGTGCCAGCAGCTTGGAGACTAGCGGGAACAATGAGCAGTTCTTC.

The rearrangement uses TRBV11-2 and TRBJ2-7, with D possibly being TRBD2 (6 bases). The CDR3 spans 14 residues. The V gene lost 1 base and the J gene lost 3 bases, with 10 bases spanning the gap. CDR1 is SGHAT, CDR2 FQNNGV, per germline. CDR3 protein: CASSLVRTNYEQYF. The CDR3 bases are TGTGCCAGCAGCTTAGTCAGGACTAACTACGAGCAGTACTTC.

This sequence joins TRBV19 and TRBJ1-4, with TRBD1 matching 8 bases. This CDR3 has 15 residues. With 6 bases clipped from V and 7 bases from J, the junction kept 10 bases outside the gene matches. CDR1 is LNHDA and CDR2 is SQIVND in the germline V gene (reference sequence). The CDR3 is CASSHLTGGGEKLFF. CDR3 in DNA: TGTGCCAGTAGCCACCTTACAGGGGGGGGTGAAAAACTGTTTTTT.

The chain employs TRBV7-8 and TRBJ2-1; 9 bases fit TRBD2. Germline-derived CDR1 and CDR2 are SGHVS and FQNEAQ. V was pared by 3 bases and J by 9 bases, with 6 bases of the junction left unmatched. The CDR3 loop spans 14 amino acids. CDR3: CASSFGGRAFEQFF. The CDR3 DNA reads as TGTGCCAGCAGCTTCGGCGGGAGGGCCTTTGAGCAGTTCTTC.

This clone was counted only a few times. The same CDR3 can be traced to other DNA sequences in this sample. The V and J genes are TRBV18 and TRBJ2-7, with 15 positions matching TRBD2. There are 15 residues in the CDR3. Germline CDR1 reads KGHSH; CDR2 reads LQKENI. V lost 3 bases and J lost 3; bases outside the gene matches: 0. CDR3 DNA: TGTGCCAGCTCACCGGGACTAGCGGGAGGCTACGAGCAGTACTTC. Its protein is CASSPGLAGGYEQYF.